Sequencing of this T cell receptor (beta chain) was carried out in a study of Graves' ophthalmopathy and Graves' hyperthyroidism. The diagnosis combined clinical symptoms, thyroxine, TRAb, thyroid ultrasound and orbital computed tomography scans. The study amplified TCR beta CDR3 regions using RNA transcripts. HTBI primers served in a first-round RT-PCR, which a second-round multiplex PCR followed. TCRdb ran MiXCR on the multiplex PCR reads and lists one entry per CDR3 protein. The sample yields approximately 460,000 distinct CDR3 sequences, approximately 15% seen once. This clonotype was seen repeatedly, ten times or more. Its antigen is still unknown. Whole-study findings and limits: A model built from 13 signatures distinguished ophthalmopathy from stable hyperthyroidism with approximately 90% sensitivity and about 81% specificity. Blood also carried most expanded thyroid clonotypes exceeding 0.001 frequency.

V was trimmed by 0 bases and J by 7 bases, leaving 17 bases between them. The CDR3 runs 16 residues. Per germline, CDR1 SGHRS and CDR2 YFSETQ. The V and J genes are TRBV5-1 and TRBJ1-5; D gene unclear. This receptor was taken from a woman in her twenties or thirties with Graves' ophthalmopathy. The sequenced material came from blood. The CDR3 loop is CASSLAIRWLGQPQHF. CDR3 nucleotides: TGCGCCAGCAGCTTGGCCATCCGCTGGTTAGGGCAGCCCCAGCATTTT.